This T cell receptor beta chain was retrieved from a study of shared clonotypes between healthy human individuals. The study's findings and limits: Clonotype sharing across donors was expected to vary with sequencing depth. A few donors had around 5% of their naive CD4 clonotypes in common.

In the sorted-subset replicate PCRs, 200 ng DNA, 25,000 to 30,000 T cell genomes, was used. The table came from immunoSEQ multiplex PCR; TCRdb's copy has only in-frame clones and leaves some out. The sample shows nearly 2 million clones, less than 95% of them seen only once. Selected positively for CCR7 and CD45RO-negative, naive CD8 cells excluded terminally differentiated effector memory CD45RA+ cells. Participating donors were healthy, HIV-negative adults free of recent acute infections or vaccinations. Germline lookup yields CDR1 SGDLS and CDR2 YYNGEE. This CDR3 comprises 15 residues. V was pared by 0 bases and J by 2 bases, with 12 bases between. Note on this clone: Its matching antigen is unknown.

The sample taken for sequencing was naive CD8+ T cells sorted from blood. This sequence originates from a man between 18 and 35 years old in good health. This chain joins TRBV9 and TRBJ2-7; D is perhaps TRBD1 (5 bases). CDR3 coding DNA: TGTGCCAGCAGCGTAGCAGGGCATCCGACCTACGAGCAGTACTTC. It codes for CASSVAGHPTYEQYF.